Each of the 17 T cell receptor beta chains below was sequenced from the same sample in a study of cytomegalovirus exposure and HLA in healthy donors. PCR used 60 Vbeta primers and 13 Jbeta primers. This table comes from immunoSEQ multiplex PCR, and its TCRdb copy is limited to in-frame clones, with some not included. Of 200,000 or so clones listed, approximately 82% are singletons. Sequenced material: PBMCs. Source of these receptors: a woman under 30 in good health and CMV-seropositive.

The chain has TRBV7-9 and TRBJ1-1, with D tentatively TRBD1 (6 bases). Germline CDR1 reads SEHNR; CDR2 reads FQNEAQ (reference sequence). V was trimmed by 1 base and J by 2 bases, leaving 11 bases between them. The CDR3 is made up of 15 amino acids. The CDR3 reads CASSLGGLGNTEAFF. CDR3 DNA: TGTGCCAGCAGCTTAGGGGGGCTCGGTAACACTGAAGCTTTCTTT.

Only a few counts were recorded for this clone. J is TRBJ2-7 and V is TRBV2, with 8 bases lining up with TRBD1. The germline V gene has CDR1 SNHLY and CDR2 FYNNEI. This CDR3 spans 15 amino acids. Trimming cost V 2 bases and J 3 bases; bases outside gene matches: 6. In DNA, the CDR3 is TGTGCCAGCAGTGAAACAAGGACAGGGAGCTACGAGCAGTACTTC. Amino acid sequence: CASSETRTGSYEQYF.

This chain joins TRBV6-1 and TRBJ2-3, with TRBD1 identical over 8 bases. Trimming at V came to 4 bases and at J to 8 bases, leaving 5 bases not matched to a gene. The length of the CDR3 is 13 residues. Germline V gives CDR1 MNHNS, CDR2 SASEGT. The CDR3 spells CASSVRGQGTQYF. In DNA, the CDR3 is TGTGCCAGCAGTGTCAGGGGGCAGGGTACGCAGTATTTT.

CDR3 amino acids: CASRGGRLRLDTQYF. CDR3 nucleotide sequence: TGTGCCAGCAGGGGCGGGCGGCTACGGCTGGATACGCAGTATTTT. V and J are TRBV6-1 and TRBJ2-3, with D tentatively TRBD2 (5 bases). The CDR3 is 15 residues long. Germline V gene sequence: CDR1 MNHNS, CDR2 SASEGT. Between the trimmed V and J ends, which lost 6 bases and 6 bases, there was a span of 19 bases.

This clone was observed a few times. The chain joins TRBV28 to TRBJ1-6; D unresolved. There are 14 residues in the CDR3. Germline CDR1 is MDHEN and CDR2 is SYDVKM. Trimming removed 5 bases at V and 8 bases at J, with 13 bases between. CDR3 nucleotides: TGTGCCAGCAGTCGTACTCGGGAAGATTCACCCCTCCACTTT. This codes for CASSRTREDSPLHF.

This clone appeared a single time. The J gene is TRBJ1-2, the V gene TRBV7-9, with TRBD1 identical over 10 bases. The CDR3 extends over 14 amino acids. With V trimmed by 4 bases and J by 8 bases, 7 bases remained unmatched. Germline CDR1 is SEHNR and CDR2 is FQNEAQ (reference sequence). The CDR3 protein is CASSSVGQGNGYTF. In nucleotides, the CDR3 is TGTGCCAGCAGCTCCGTGGGACAGGGGAACGGCTACACCTTC.

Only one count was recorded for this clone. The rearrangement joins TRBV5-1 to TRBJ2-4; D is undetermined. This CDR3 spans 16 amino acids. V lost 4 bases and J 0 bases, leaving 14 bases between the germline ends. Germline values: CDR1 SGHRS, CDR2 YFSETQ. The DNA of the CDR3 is TGCGCCAGCAGCGCAACAGCCGGATTAGCCAAAAACATTCAGTACTTC. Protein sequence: CASSATAGLAKNIQYF. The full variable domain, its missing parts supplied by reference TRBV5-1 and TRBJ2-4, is KAGVTQTPRYLIKTRGQQVTLSCSPISGHRSVSWYQQTPGQGLQFLFEYFSETQRNKGNFPGRFSGRQFSNSRSEMNVSTLELGDSALYLCASSATAGLAKNIQYFGAGTRLSVL.

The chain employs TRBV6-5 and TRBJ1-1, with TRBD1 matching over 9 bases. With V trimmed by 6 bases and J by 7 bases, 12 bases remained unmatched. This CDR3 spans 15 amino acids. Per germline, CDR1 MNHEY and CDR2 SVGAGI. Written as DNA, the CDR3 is TGTGCCAGCAGACCCTCGGACAGGGGCACAGATGAAGCTTTCTTT. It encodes CASRPSDRGTDEAFF.

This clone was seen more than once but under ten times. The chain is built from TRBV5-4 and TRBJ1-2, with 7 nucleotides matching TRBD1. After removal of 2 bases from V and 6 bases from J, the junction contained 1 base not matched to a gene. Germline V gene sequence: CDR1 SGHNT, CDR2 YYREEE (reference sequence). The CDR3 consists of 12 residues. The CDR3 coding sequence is TGTGCCAGCAGCTTCACAGGGGATGGCTACACCTTC. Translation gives CASSFTGDGYTF.

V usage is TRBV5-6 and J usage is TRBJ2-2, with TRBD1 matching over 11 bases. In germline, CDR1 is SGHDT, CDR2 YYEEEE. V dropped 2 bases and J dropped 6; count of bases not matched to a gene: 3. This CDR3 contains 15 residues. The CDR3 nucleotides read TGTGCCAGCAGCTTTGGGACAGGGGGTGCCGGGGAGCTGTTTTTT. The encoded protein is CASSFGTGGAGELFF.

CDR3 coding DNA: TGCGCCAGCAGCTTGGTAGAGCGGGGGATAGGGGAGCAGTACTTC. It yields the protein CASSLVERGIGEQYF. The J gene is TRBJ2-7, the V gene TRBV5-1, with 8 bases lining up with TRBD2. This CDR3 region has 15 residues. Per germline, CDR1 SGHRS and CDR2 YFSETQ. V gave up 0 bases and J gave up 7 bases; unmatched junction bases: 9.

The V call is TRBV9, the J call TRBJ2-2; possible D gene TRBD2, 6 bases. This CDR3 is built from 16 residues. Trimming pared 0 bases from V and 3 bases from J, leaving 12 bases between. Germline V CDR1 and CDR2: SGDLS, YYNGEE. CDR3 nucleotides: TGTGCCAGCAGCGTAGAGGTGGGAGGTTACACCGGGGAGCTGTTTTTT. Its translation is CASSVEVGGYTGELFF.

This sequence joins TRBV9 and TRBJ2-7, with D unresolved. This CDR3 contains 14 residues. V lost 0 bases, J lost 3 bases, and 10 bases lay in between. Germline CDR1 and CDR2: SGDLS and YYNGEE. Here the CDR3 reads CASSVGFGHYEQYF. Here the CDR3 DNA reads TGTGCCAGCAGCGTAGGTTTTGGCCACTACGAGCAGTACTTC.

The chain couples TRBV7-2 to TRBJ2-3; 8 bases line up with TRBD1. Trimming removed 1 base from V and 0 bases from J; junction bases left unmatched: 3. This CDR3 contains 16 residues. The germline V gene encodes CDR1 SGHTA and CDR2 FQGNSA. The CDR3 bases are TGTGCCAGCAGCTTAGTGGGGACAGGTAGCACAGATACGCAGTATTTT. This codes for CASSLVGTGSTDTQYF.

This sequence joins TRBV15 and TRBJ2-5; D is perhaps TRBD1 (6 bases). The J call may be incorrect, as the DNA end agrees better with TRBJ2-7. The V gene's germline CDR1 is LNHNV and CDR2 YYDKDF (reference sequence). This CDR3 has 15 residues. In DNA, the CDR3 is TGTGCCACCAGCAGGACCTTAACAGGGACCTACGAGCAGTACTTC. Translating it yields CATSRTLTGTYEQYF.

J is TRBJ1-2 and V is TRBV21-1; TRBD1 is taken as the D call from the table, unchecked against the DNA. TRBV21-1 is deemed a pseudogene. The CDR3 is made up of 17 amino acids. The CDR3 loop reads CASSKEARQGAYNGYTF. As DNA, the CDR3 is TGTGCCAGCAGCAAAGAGGCTCGGCAGGGGGCATATAATGGCTACACCTTC.

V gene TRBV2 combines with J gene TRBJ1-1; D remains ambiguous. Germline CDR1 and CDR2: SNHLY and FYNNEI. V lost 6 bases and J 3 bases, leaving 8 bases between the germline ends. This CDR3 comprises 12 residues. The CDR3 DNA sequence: TGTGCCAGCAGGACACTTCACACTGAAGCTTTCTTT. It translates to CASRTLHTEAFF.